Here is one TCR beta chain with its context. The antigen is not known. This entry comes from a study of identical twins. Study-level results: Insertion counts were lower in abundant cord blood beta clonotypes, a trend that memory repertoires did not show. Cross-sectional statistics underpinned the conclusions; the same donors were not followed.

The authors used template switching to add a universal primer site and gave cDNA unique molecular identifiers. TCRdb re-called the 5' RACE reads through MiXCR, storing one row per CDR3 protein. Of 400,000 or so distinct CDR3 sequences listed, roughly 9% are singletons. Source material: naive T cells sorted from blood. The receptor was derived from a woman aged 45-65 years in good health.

For the CDR3, the DNA is TGCAGTGCTAGAGACCCCTTTCTTAGTGGGGCCCACAATGAGCAGTTCTTC. It translates to CSARDPFLSGAHNEQFF. The chain employs TRBV20-1 and TRBJ2-1; D is possibly TRBD1 (5 bases). The V end lost 0 bases, the J end lost 5 bases, and 20 bases lay between the germline ends. The germline V gene encodes CDR1 DFQATT and CDR2 SNEGSKA (reference sequence). The CDR3 sequence is 17 residues long.